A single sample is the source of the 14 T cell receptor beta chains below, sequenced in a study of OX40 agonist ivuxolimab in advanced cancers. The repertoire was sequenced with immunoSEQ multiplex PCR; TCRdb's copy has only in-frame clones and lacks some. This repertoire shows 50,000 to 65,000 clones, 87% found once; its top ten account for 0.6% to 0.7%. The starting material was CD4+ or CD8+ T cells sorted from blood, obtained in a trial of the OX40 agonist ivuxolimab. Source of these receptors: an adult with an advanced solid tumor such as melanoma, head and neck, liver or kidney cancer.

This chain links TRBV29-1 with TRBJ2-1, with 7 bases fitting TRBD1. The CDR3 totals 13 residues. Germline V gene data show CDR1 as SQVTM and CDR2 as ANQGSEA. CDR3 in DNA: TGCAGTATTCGGGTGGACAGGTACAATGAGCAGTTCTTC. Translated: CSIRVDRYNEQFF.

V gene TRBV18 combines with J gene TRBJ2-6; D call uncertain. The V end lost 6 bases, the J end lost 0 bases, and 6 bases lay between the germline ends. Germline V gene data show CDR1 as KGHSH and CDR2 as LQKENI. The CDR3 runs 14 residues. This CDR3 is CASSPHSGANVLTF. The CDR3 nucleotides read TGTGCCAGCTCTCCCCACTCTGGGGCCAACGTCCTGACTTTC.

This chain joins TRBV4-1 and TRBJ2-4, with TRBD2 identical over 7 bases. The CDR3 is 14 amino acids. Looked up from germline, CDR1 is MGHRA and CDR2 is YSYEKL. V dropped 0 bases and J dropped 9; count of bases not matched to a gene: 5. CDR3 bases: TGCGCCAGCAGCCAAGAACTACTAGCGAGCATTCAGTACTTC. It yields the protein CASSQELLASIQYF.

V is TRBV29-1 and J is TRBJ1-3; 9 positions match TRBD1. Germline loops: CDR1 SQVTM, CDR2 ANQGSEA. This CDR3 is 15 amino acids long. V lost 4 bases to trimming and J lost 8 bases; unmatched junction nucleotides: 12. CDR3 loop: CSVADRGRNMDTIYF. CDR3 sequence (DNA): TGCAGCGTTGCGGACAGGGGTCGCAATATGGACACCATATATTTT.

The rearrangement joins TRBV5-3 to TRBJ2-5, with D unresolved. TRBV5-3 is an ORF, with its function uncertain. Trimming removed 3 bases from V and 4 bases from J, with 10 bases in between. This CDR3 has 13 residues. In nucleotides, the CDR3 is TGTGCCAGAAGCTGCGGTTGGCGAGAGACCCAGTACTTC. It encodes CARSCGWRETQYF.

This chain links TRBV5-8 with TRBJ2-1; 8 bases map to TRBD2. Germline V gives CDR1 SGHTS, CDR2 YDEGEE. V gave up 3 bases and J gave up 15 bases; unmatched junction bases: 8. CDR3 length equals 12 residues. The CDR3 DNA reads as TGTGCCAGCAGCTCCACCGGGACTAGTGGGTTCTTC. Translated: CASSSTGTSGFF.

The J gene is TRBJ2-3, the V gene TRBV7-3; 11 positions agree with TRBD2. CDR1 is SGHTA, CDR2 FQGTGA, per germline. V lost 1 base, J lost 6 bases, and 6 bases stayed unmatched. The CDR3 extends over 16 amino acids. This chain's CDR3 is CASSLIAGGPPDTQYF. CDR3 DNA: TGTGCCAGCAGCTTAATAGCGGGAGGGCCCCCGGATACGCAGTATTTT.

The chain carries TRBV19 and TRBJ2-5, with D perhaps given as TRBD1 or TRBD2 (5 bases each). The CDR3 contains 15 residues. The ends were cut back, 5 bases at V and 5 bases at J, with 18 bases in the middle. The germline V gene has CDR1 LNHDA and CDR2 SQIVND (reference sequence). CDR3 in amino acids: CASSRDALSGETQYF. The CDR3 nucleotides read TGTGCCAGTAGTCGGGACGCACTTAGTGGGGAGACCCAGTACTTC.

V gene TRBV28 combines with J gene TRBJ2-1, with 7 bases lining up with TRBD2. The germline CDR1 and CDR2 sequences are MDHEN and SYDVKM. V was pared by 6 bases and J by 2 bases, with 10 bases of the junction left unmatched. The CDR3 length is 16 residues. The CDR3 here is CASSLGDYLPYNEQFF. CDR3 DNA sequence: TGTGCCAGCAGCCTAGGGGACTATTTGCCCTACAATGAGCAGTTCTTC.

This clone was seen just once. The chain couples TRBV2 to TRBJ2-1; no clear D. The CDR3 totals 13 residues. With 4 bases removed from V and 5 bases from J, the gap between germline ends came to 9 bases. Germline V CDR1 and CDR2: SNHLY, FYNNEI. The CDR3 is CASSVVFNNEQFF. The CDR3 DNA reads TGTGCCAGCAGTGTAGTCTTCAACAATGAGCAGTTCTTC.

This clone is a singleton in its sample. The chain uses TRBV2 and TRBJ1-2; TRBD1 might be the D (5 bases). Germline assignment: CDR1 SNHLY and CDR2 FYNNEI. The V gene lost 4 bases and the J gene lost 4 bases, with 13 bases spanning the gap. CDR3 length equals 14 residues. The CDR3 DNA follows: TGTGCCAGCAGTGCTAACAGGCCCGTCTATGGCTACACCTTC. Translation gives CASSANRPVYGYTF.

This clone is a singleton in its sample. CDR3: CASSPKIGTNSGGYTF. CDR3 nucleotide sequence: TGTGCCAGCAGCCCTAAGATAGGTACGAATTCCGGCGGCTACACCTTC. V usage is TRBV7-8 and J usage is TRBJ1-2, with D uncertain. Between the trimmed V and J ends, which lost 5 bases and 8 bases, there was a span of 24 bases. The CDR3 contains 16 residues. Looked up from germline, CDR1 is SGHVS and CDR2 is FQNEAQ.

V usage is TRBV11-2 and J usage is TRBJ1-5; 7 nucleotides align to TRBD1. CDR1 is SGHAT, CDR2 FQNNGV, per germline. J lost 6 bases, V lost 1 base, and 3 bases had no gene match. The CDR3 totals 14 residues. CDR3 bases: TGTGCCAGCAGCTTAGGTAGACAGGGTCAGCCCCAGCATTTT. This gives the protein CASSLGRQGQPQHF.

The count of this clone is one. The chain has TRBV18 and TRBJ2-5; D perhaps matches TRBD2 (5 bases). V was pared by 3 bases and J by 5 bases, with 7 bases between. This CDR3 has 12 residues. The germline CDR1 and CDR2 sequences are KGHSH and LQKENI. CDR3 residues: CASSPVAETQYF. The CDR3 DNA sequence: TGTGCCAGCTCACCGGTAGCGGAGACCCAGTACTTC.